A single sample is the source of the 10 T cell receptor beta chains below, sequenced in a study of blood T cell repertoires in COVID-19. Data came from immunoSEQ multiplex PCR; TCRdb stores just in-frame clones and leaves some out. The sample lists hundreds of thousands of clones; roughly 85% were seen once. What was sequenced was peripheral blood. Receptor source: a woman aged 18-29 years who had recovered from COVID-19.

This sequence joins TRBV28 and TRBJ2-2; the D gene is possibly TRBD1 (6 bases). The germline CDR1 and CDR2 sequences are MDHEN and SYDVKM. There are 14 residues in the CDR3. Trimming removed 6 bases from V and 2 bases from J, with 10 bases in between. The CDR3 nucleotides read TGTGCCAGCAGCCGGGACACTAACACCGGGGAGCTGTTTTTT. Amino acids: CASSRDTNTGELFF. Variable domain in full (rest from reference TRBV28 and TRBJ2-2): DVKVTQSSRYLVKRTGEKVFLECVQDMDHENMFWYRQDPGLGLRLIYFSYDVKMKEKGDIPEGYSVSREKKERFSLILESASTNQTSMYLCASSRDTNTGELFFGEGSRLTVL.

V usage is TRBV28 and J usage is TRBJ1-1; D gene uncertain. Germline V gene data show CDR1 as MDHEN and CDR2 as SYDVKM. The CDR3 consists of 13 residues. V was pared by 1 base and J by 1 base, with 4 bases between. Written as DNA, the CDR3 is TGTGCCAGCAGTTTATACGGGAACACTGAAGCTTTCTTT. Encoded protein: CASSLYGNTEAFF.

This clone showed up just once. The chain joins TRBV11-2 to TRBJ1-2; D possibly corresponds to TRBD1 (6 bases). Trimming shortened V by 2 bases and J by 8 bases, and 15 bases separated the two germline ends. Germline CDR1 and CDR2: SGHAT and FQNNGV. CDR3 size: 14 residues. CDR3 nucleotides: TGTGCCAGCAGCTTATCAGGGGTTCTGGGGGGCTACACCTTC. Translation gives CASSLSGVLGGYTF.

This CDR3 reads CASSLTGVGANVLTF. The DNA for the CDR3 is TGTGCCAGCAGTCTGACAGGGGTCGGGGCCAACGTCCTGACTTTC. The chain joins TRBV6-2 or TRBV6-3 to TRBJ2-6; TRBD1 matches at 8 bases. V lost 5 bases and J lost 4; bases outside the gene matches: 4. This CDR3 comprises 15 residues. Germline CDR1 is MNHEY and CDR2 is SVGEGT.

The chain is built from TRBV4-1 and TRBJ2-2; 14 bases are shared with TRBD2. V trimming: 7 bases; J trimming: 5 bases; junction bases outside the gene matches: 15. The CDR3 has 19 residues. The V gene's germline CDR1 is MGHRA and CDR2 YSYEKL. CDR3 in DNA: TGCGCCAGCACCCAGACATTTGTGGGACTAGCGGGAGAGACCGGGGAGCTGTTTTTT. Its protein is CASTQTFVGLAGETGELFF.

The chain has TRBV5-1 and TRBJ2-2, with 7 bases matching TRBD2. Germline CDR1 is SGHRS and CDR2 is YFSETQ. The CDR3 is made up of 14 amino acids. J gave up 6 bases and V 3 bases, and 5 bases lay outside the gene matches. CDR3 nucleotides: TGCGCCAGCAGCTGGAATCTAGCGGCCGGGGAGCTGTTTTTT. It codes for CASSWNLAAGELFF.

The V gene is TRBV5-1, the J gene TRBJ2-7; 7 bases match TRBD2. V shed 0 bases and J 0 bases; nucleotides not matched to a gene: 3. Germline CDR1 is SGHRS and CDR2 is YFSETQ. The CDR3 is 15 amino acids. CDR3 DNA sequence: TGCGCCAGCAGCTTGGGGGGAGGGAACTCCTACGAGCAGTACTTC. It translates to CASSLGGGNSYEQYF.

This clone has a single count. The J gene is TRBJ2-1, the V gene TRBV6-5, with D perhaps TRBD2 (5 bases). The V gene's germline CDR1 is MNHEY and CDR2 SVGAGI. V was cut by 5 bases and J by 9 bases, with 11 bases left in between. The CDR3 spans 12 residues. CDR3 residues: CASSLAGTEQFF. In DNA form, the CDR3 reads TGTGCCAGCAGTCTTGCGGGTACTGAGCAGTTCTTC.

This clone has just one count. The rearrangement uses TRBV29-1 and TRBJ1-1, with TRBD1 matching 9 bases. The CDR3 is made up of 13 amino acids. Germline V CDR1 and CDR2: SQVTM, ANQGSEA. V dropped 4 bases and J dropped 5; count of bases not matched to a gene: 5. CDR3 in amino acids: CSVVGQGLTEAFF. In DNA, the CDR3 is TGCAGCGTTGTCGGACAGGGGCTAACTGAAGCTTTCTTT.

The rearrangement joins TRBV4-1 to TRBJ2-1; 8 positions match TRBD2. Germline assignment: CDR1 MGHRA and CDR2 YSYEKL. With 4 bases clipped from V and 9 bases from J, the junction kept 14 bases outside the gene matches. This CDR3 has 16 amino acids. The CDR3 sequence: CASSPRSGSRSGEQFF. In DNA, the CDR3 is TGCGCCAGCAGCCCCCGAAGCGGGAGTCGATCGGGTGAGCAGTTCTTC.